The 14 T cell receptor beta chains below were found in one sample sequenced in a study of identical twins. TCRdb itself ran the 5' RACE reads through MiXCR, one entry per CDR3 protein. Of roughly 710,000 distinct CDR3 sequences listed, around 6% are singletons. Sample: naive T cells sorted from blood. These receptors were obtained from a man aged 18 to 30 in good health.

This clonotype appeared many times. This chain links TRBV7-3 with TRBJ1-4; TRBD1 might be the D (6 bases). Germline V CDR1 and CDR2: SGHTA, FQGTGA. The CDR3 runs to 13 residues. Trimming took 5 bases from V and 8 from J, leaving 12 bases between them. As DNA, the CDR3 is TGTGCCAGCAGCCAGGGGCCATTCGAAAAACTGTTTTTT. Its translation: CASSQGPFEKLFF.

This clonotype was counted a few times. The rearrangement links TRBV12-3 or TRBV12-4 to TRBJ2-7; either TRBD1 or TRBD2 may fit D (5 bases each). This CDR3 has 16 amino acids. Trimming pared 5 bases from V and 5 bases from J, leaving 22 bases between. CDR3: CASSPLRAGTFNEQYF. CDR3 coding DNA: TGTGCCAGCAGTCCCCTAAGGGCAGGGACCTTTAACGAGCAGTACTTC.

This clonotype was picked up many times. The chain joins TRBV7-9 to TRBJ1-3, with D perhaps TRBD1 (5 bases). The CDR3 is made up of 14 amino acids. The germline V gene has CDR1 SEHNR and CDR2 FQNEAQ (reference sequence). Trimming took 8 bases from V and 3 from J, leaving 14 bases between them. CDR3 nucleotides: TGTGCCAGCCCAGCGGGCAGGGATGGAAACACCATATATTTT. Protein product: CASPAGRDGNTIYF. The full variable domain, with the rest looked up from reference TRBV7-9 and TRBJ1-3, is DTGVSQNPRHKITKRGQNVTFRCDPISEHNRLYWYRQTLGQGPEFLTYFQNEAQLEKSRLLSDRFSAERPKGSFSTLEIQRTEQGDSAMYLCASPAGRDGNTIYFGEGSWLTVV.

The table lists this clonotype with many counts. The chain employs TRBV5-1 and TRBJ2-5, with D possibly matching TRBD1 (7 bases). The length of the CDR3 is 14 residues. CDR1 is SGHRS, CDR2 YFSETQ, per germline. V was clipped by 2 bases and J by 5 bases, with 13 bases between them. CDR3 region: CASSLRQGGETQYF. The CDR3 region has the DNA TGCGCCAGCAGCTTACGACAGGGAGGCGAGACCCAGTACTTC.

This clonotype appeared a few times. The gene calls are TRBV2 and TRBJ1-1; a weak D match, TRBD1 (6 bases). The germline V gene encodes CDR1 SNHLY and CDR2 FYNNEI. V lost 9 bases to trimming and J lost 6 bases, with 8 bases between them. This CDR3 region has 10 residues. The CDR3 DNA reads as TGTGCCAGAGGGGGGGCTGAAGCTTTCTTT. Translation gives CARGGAEAFF.

This clonotype was picked up a small number of times. The rearrangement joins TRBV11-2 to TRBJ2-1; D gene unclear. From germline, CDR1 is SGHAT and CDR2 FQNNGV. Trimming stripped 4 bases from V and 9 bases from J, with 10 bases between. The CDR3 covers 12 residues. The CDR3: CASSSGGAEQFF. In nucleotides, the CDR3 is TGTGCCAGCAGCTCAGGTGGCGCTGAGCAGTTCTTC.

This clonotype was counted between two and nine times. V is TRBV7-9 and J is TRBJ2-2; 8 bases are a match to TRBD1. Germline V gene data show CDR1 as SEHNR and CDR2 as FQNEAQ (reference sequence). CDR3 length: 14 residues. Germline trimming cut 3 bases from V and 9 bases from J; bases unmatched to any gene: 6. CDR3 loop: CASSLGQVARELFF. The CDR3, as DNA: TGTGCCAGCAGCTTGGGACAGGTGGCGCGGGAGCTGTTTTTT.

The V call is TRBV6-5, the J call TRBJ1-2, with a weak D call TRBD1 (5 bases). Trimming stripped 6 bases from V and 7 bases from J, with 12 bases between. Germline V lookup: CDR1 MNHEY, CDR2 SVGAGI. This CDR3 is built from 12 residues. DNA for the CDR3: TGTGCCAGCAGGGACACCAGAGGTGGCTACACCTTC. As protein: CASRDTRGGYTF.

This clonotype has just a few counts. The gene calls are TRBV5-1 and TRBJ2-2; D gene unclear. Per the germline V gene, CDR1 is SGHRS and CDR2 is YFSETQ. Deletions cut 5 bases from V and 1 base from J, with 12 bases between. The CDR3 is 15 residues long. The DNA of the CDR3 is TGCGCCAGCAGAACCGGTTGGGGGAACACCGGGGAGCTGTTTTTT. Its protein product is CASRTGWGNTGELFF.

This clonotype was seen more than once but under ten times. The chain joins TRBV18 to TRBJ2-7, with unresolved D. The V and J ends lost 4 bases and 5 bases respectively, with 9 bases between them. Germline values: CDR1 KGHSH, CDR2 LQKENI. CDR3 length: 12 amino acids. This chain's CDR3 is CASSRGVNEQYF. For the CDR3, the DNA is TGTGCCAGCTCACGTGGGGTGAACGAGCAGTACTTC.

Concerning this clonotype: It may be a read error: a sequence one base away is much more abundant. J is TRBJ2-3 and V is TRBV6-2 or TRBV6-3; no definite D call. Per germline, CDR1 MNHEY and CDR2 SVGEGT. This CDR3 comprises 12 residues. Trimming removed 4 bases at V and 6 bases at J, with 8 bases between. Here the CDR3 DNA reads TGTGCCAGCAGTTCCAACATGGATACGCAGTATTTT. Protein product: CASSSNMDTQYF.

This clonotype was counted ten times or more. This rearrangement joins TRBV11-2 to TRBJ2-7; D assignment may be TRBD1 or TRBD2 (5 bases each). CDR1 is SGHAT, CDR2 FQNNGV, per germline. V was trimmed by 3 bases and J by 3 bases, leaving 15 bases between them. CDR3 size: 15 residues. The CDR3 DNA is TGTGCCAGCAGCTTGATGGGTGGGGACGGCTACGAGCAGTACGTC. This translates into CASSLMGGDGYEQYV.

This clonotype was detected many times. J is TRBJ1-4 and V is TRBV12-3 or TRBV12-4, with 7 bases that match TRBD1. Trimming cost V 5 bases and J 5 bases; bases outside gene matches: 5. The CDR3 loop spans 14 amino acids. The CDR3 loop reads CASSHGTENEKLFF. CDR3 bases: TGTGCCAGCAGTCACGGGACAGAAAATGAAAAACTGTTTTTT.

This clonotype came up many times. V gene TRBV5-1 combines with J gene TRBJ2-3; D gene uncertain. CDR3 length equals 13 residues. The germline V gene has CDR1 SGHRS and CDR2 YFSETQ. Trimming left V 6 bases short and J 7 bases short, with 15 bases between. The CDR3, as DNA: TGCGCCAGCACCCCCGGCGATGCGTATACGCAGTATTTT. Its protein product is CASTPGDAYTQYF. The variable domain in full, completed from reference TRBV5-1 and TRBJ2-3, reads KAGVTQTPRYLIKTRGQQVTLSCSPISGHRSVSWYQQTPGQGLQFLFEYFSETQRNKGNFPGRFSGRQFSNSRSEMNVSTLELGDSALYLCASTPGDAYTQYFGPGTRLTVL.